This T cell receptor (beta chain) originates from a study of blood T cell repertoires in COVID-19 (dated by TCRdb to 2019 to 2021). Background for the entire study: Samples covering the acute and convalescent phases of COVID-19 were provided by collaborators in the United States, Italy and Spain. The prospective study material was composed of cDNA or gDNA derived from T cells, B-cell-depleted T cells, or PBMCs. Deeply sampled blood TCRbeta repertoires from subjects exposed to, actively infected with, or recovered from COVID-19 were included in the dataset. A freely available public database, intended as a resource for researchers studying the immune response to SARS-CoV-2, is where the repertoires were released. Samples were obtained from the ongoing ImmuneRACE study (first 160 participants) and from over 1,000 subjects provided by 6 global collaborators. Nearly every sample came with metadata listing a de-identified subject ID, COVID-19 status, age in years and sex. Where available, HLA class I and class II types were taken from metadata supplied by the sample provider and were not determined by assay-based typing. Summary of the overall study and its limitations: How much clinical and demographic metadata was included differed by source and by participant, and the metadata was provided uncurated.

As to this clone: This clone's antigen is unknown. Base qualities were left out, and no much larger clone turns up one base away.

At one collaborating source in Seattle, patients were enrolled during active infection and were followed longitudinally through the course of disease. Each collaborating institution followed its own protocols to collect whole blood in K2EDTA tubes. For TCRbeta analysis, collaborators shipped samples as frozen whole blood, isolated PBMCs, or DNA extracted from either of those sample types. CDR1 is given as MNHEY and CDR2 as SMNVEV, both from the germline V gene (reference sequence). Including the terminal cysteine and phenylalanine, the CDR3 comprises 14 residues. Of all the DNA, just the CDR3 is kept, 42 bases in frame from base 1. V and J are trimmed by 1 base and 5 bases, and the gene matches miss 5 bases of the junction. TCRbeta CDR3 regions were amplified from genomic DNA by means of the immunoSEQ Assay, a bias-controlled multiplex PCR. In the authors' own workflow: Within the assay, amplification of reference gene primers was used to estimate how many nucleated cells each sample contained. Sequence reads were collapsed and filtered to measure the absolute abundance of every unique TCRbeta CDR3 rearrangement. For each sample, productive Simpson clonality was calculated as the square root of Simpson's diversity index across productive rearrangements. What TCRdb holds here is the immuneACCESS table cut down to in-frame rearrangements. Part of the clones is not present; checked against another copy, under half of the missing clones reflect an unresolved V gene, and the others are unexplained. From that table come the V and J calls and clone size; the DNA was used to work out D and trimming. The sample data list roughly 160,000 clones, and around 86% of these were observed just once. The ten largest make up roughly 0.58% of the sample.

The chain joins TRBV27 to TRBJ2-7; 7 junctional bases match TRBD2. The receptor's source is a man in his sixties with COVID-19, enrolled during active disease. Sequencing was carried out using peripheral blood. The DNA sequence reads TGTGCCAGCAGTTTATTTGGCGGGAGCAACGAGCAGTACTTC. This gives the protein CASSLFGGSNEQYF.